These 28 T cell receptor beta chains came from one sample sequenced in a study of cytomegalovirus exposure and HLA in healthy donors. In the PCR, 60 Vbeta and 13 Jbeta primers were used. The repertoire was sequenced with immunoSEQ multiplex PCR; TCRdb's copy has only in-frame clones and lacks some. The sample totals about 34,000 clones; its top ten clones hold 1.5% to 2%. Input material: PBMCs. These receptors were taken from a woman in her 40s in good health and CMV-seropositive.

DNA for the CDR3: TGTGCCAGCATAGGGGACTCTGGGGCCAACGTCCTGACTTTC. Protein: CASIGDSGANVLTF. The chain carries TRBV2 and TRBJ2-6, with D perhaps matching TRBD1 (5 bases). Germline V gene sequence: CDR1 SNHLY, CDR2 FYNNEI. This CDR3 spans 14 amino acids. Trimming took off 7 bases at V and 0 bases at J, with 7 bases between the two ends.

The genes are TRBV7-8 and TRBJ2-5; TRBD2 matches 14 bases. The J call is doubtful: the DNA matches TRBJ2-7 better. Looked up from germline, CDR1 is SGHVS and CDR2 is FQNEAQ. The CDR3 spans 17 residues. The CDR3 protein is CASSLETSGRAGYEQYF. Here the CDR3 DNA reads TGTGCCAGCAGCTTAGAGACTAGCGGGAGGGCCGGATACGAGCAGTACTTC.

Concerning this clone itself: The CDR3 end shows no conserved phenylalanine or tryptophan, and so a read error is likely. It is unclear where the CDR3 begins or ends on the DNA, so no DNA is shown, and the CDR3 is as TCRdb lists it. The CDR3 sequence is CARMEQGIS. V is TRBV19 and J is TRBJ1-4; TRBD1 was called by the table and not checked on the DNA. Both ends counted, the CDR3 spans 9 residues. In germline, CDR1 is LNHDA, CDR2 SQIVND (reference sequence).

V gene TRBV5-1 combines with J gene TRBJ2-2, with D possibly matching TRBD1 (6 bases). CDR3 length equals 15 residues. Trimming cost V 3 bases and J 1 base, with 10 bases left between them. CDR1 and CDR2 (germline): SGHRS, YFSETQ. The DNA of the CDR3 is TGCGCCAGCAGCTCTTCGACAGGGAACACCGGGGAGCTGTTTTTT. It translates to CASSSSTGNTGELFF.

The chain couples TRBV6-5 to TRBJ2-1, with 8 nucleotides matching TRBD1. Trimming at V came to 6 bases and at J to 8 bases, leaving 9 bases not matched to a gene. This CDR3 comprises 14 residues. Germline V lookup: CDR1 MNHEY, CDR2 SVGAGI. The CDR3 loop is CASSRRTGIDEQFF. CDR3 DNA: TGTGCCAGCAGCCGCAGGACAGGGATAGATGAGCAGTTCTTC.

The chain combines TRBV27 with TRBJ2-1; D is perhaps TRBD1 (6 bases). V shed 3 bases and J shed 12 bases, with 12 bases lying between them. The germline gives CDR1 MNHEY, CDR2 SMNVEV (reference sequence). The CDR3 is 12 residues long. The CDR3 here is CASSFLRGMQFF. CDR3 coding DNA: TGTGCCAGCAGTTTCTTAAGGGGGATGCAGTTCTTC.

The CDR3 DNA reads TGTGCCAGCAGTCAAGGCCAGGGTGACGAGCAGTACTTC. Its protein product is CASSQGQGDEQYF. The chain combines TRBV5-4 with TRBJ2-7; TRBD1 is a possible D gene (5 bases). V lost 5 bases and J 5 bases, leaving 14 bases between the germline ends. The CDR3 totals 13 residues. Germline V gene data show CDR1 as SGHNT and CDR2 as YYREEE (reference sequence).

CDR3 nucleotides: TGTGCCAGCTCCCCCCCGACTCTCTACGAGCAGTACTTC. It translates to CASSPPTLYEQYF. The genes are TRBV18 and TRBJ2-5; no clear D gene. The better agreement between TRBJ2-7 and the DNA end casts doubt on the J call. This CDR3 is 13 amino acids long. CDR1 and CDR2 (germline): KGHSH, LQKENI.

J is TRBJ1-4 and V is TRBV7-6; possibly TRBD1 for D (6 bases). V was cut by 5 bases and J by 8 bases, with 18 bases left in between. CDR1 SGHVS and CDR2 FNYEAQ come from the germline V gene. The CDR3 length is 15 residues. DNA for the CDR3: TGTGCCAGCAGCCCGAACAGGGTTTTACGAGAAAAACTGTTTTTT. It is translated as CASSPNRVLREKLFF. The entire variable domain, with the rest obtained from reference TRBV7-6 and TRBJ1-4, is as follows: GAGVSQSPRYKVTKRGQDVALRCDPISGHVSLYWYRQALGQGPEFLTYFNYEAQQDKSGLPNDRFSAERPEGSISTLTIQRTEQRDSAMYRCASSPNRVLREKLFFGSGTQLSVL.

The CDR3 spells CASSFRSSGEAQYF. CDR3 in DNA: TGTGCCAGCAGCTTTCGGAGTAGCGGCGAGGCCCAGTACTTC. The rearrangement links TRBV7-6 to TRBJ2-5; D is possibly TRBD2 (6 bases). Germline lookup yields CDR1 SGHVS and CDR2 FNYEAQ. This CDR3 is 14 amino acids long. V was clipped by 3 bases and J by 9 bases, with 17 bases between them. The full variable domain, completed using reference TRBV7-6 and TRBJ2-5, is GAGVSQSPRYKVTKRGQDVALRCDPISGHVSLYWYRQALGQGPEFLTYFNYEAQQDKSGLPNDRFSAERPEGSISTLTIQRTEQRDSAMYRCASSFRSSGEAQYFGPGTRLLVL.

V is TRBV19 and J is TRBJ1-6, with TRBD1 as a possible D gene (6 bases). V was clipped by 5 bases and J by 7 bases, with 12 bases between them. The CDR3 consists of 14 residues. Germline CDR1 is LNHDA and CDR2 is SQIVND (reference sequence). In nucleotides, the CDR3 is TGTGCCAGTAGTTCCGGGACACCGAATTCACCCCTCCACTTT. Translating gives CASSSGTPNSPLHF.

V is TRBV4-3 and J is TRBJ1-2, with D possibly matching TRBD1 (6 bases). V gave up 0 bases and J gave up 3 bases, with 11 bases separating them. Germline assignment: CDR1 LGHNA and CDR2 YSLEER. This CDR3 is built from 15 residues. In nucleotides, the CDR3 is TGCGCCAGCAGCCAAGATAGGGCAGGGGACTATGGCTACACCTTC. It encodes CASSQDRAGDYGYTF.

This rearrangement joins TRBV7-6 to TRBJ2-2; D perhaps matches TRBD2 (5 bases). This CDR3 region has 17 residues. Trimming shortened V by 0 bases and J by 4 bases, and 15 bases separated the two germline ends. Germline CDR1 reads SGHVS; CDR2 reads FNYEAQ. Here the CDR3 reads CASSLAGFGDFTGELFF. The CDR3 DNA is TGTGCCAGCAGCTTAGCCGGTTTCGGGGATTTCACCGGGGAGCTGTTTTTT.

The CDR3 sequence is CASSLGGFGTAYNEQFF. The CDR3 DNA reads TGTGCCAGCAGCTTAGGGGGTTTTGGGACAGCCTACAATGAGCAGTTCTTC. V usage is TRBV7-2 and J usage is TRBJ2-1; 7 nucleotides match TRBD1. The CDR3 sequence is 17 residues long. The V and J ends lost 1 base and 2 bases, in that order; junction bases with no gene match: 8. Germline CDR1 SGHTA, CDR2 FQGNSA.

V and J are TRBV21-1 and TRBJ1-1. TRBV21-1 has pseudogene status. The CDR3 totals 14 residues. For the CDR3, the DNA is TGTGCCAGCAGCCAGCGGTGGATGAACACTGAAGCTTTCTTT. Translating it yields CASSQRWMNTEAFF.

V and J are TRBV19 and TRBJ1-4, with D unclear. The V end was cut by 10 bases, the J end by 7 bases, with 16 bases between. The CDR3 totals 13 residues. Germline assignment: CDR1 LNHDA and CDR2 SQIVND (reference sequence). The CDR3 spells CATVGGGLEKLFF. CDR3 bases: TGTGCCACCGTGGGAGGTGGCCTTGAAAAACTGTTTTTT.

The chain has TRBV14 and TRBJ2-1; D ambiguous. Trimming pared 2 bases from V and 6 bases from J, leaving 8 bases between. Germline CDR1 reads SGHDN; CDR2 reads FVKESK. The CDR3 is made up of 13 amino acids. As DNA, the CDR3 is TGTGCCAGCAGCCAATCTTGGGCCAATGAGCAGTTCTTC. Amino acids: CASSQSWANEQFF.

On this clone itself: Since no conserved phenylalanine or tryptophan closes the CDR3, a read error is the likely cause. No DNA is shown, since the ends of the CDR3 on it are uncertain; the CDR3 is the one TCRdb lists. V is TRBV6-5 and J is TRBJ1-2; TRBD1 is the table's D call and was not checked against the DNA. Germline V CDR1 and CDR2: MNHEY, SVGAGI. The CDR3 length equals 13 residues, ends included. CDR3: CASRPPGQVILSL.

V is TRBV28 and J is TRBJ2-7; 7 bases map to TRBD1. Per the germline V gene, CDR1 is MDHEN and CDR2 is SYDVKM. With V trimmed by 5 bases and J by 2 bases, 12 bases remained unmatched. This CDR3 is built from 16 residues. The CDR3 DNA reads as TGTGCCAGCAGTCCCGCTATCGACAGGGTGGCCTACGAGCAGTACTTC. As protein: CASSPAIDRVAYEQYF.

As to this clone: The junction does not match germline at one end; this may be a read error. The rearrangement uses TRBV6-6 and TRBJ1-2, with 7 bases lining up with TRBD1. Germline-derived CDR1 and CDR2 are MNHNY and SVGAGI (reference sequence). CDR3 length equals 14 residues. Written as DNA, the CDR3 is TGTGCCAGCAGTTACCCCGACAGGGTTAATGGCTGCACCTTC. It is translated as CASSYPDRVNGCTF.

The V and J genes are TRBV4-3 and TRBJ2-5; tentatively, D is TRBD2 (5 bases). Trimming took off 1 base at V and 0 bases at J, with 15 bases between the two ends. In germline, CDR1 is LGHNA, CDR2 YSLEER. The CDR3 has 17 residues. CDR3 nucleotide sequence: TGCGCCAGCAGCCAAGGGATAAGCGGAGCGTACCAAGAGACCCAGTACTTC. Translating gives CASSQGISGAYQETQYF.

The CDR3 coding sequence is TGTGCCAGCAGCTCCCAAACCGGGACAGGGTCCTACGAGCAGTACTTC. Encoded protein: CASSSQTGTGSYEQYF. The chain links TRBV4-2 to TRBJ2-7; 9 bases match TRBD1. Per germline, CDR1 LGHNA and CDR2 YNFKEQ. V lost 5 bases to trimming and J lost 1 base; unmatched junction nucleotides: 9. The CDR3 consists of 16 residues.

The CDR3 nucleotides are TGTGCCAGTAACCACGGGGGGTCCCCTAACATTCAGTACTTC. It yields the protein CASNHGGSPNIQYF. The rearrangement links TRBV19 to TRBJ2-4; 7 bases fit TRBD2. The CDR3 has 14 amino acids. Germline CDR1 is LNHDA and CDR2 is SQIVND (reference sequence). V was pared by 7 bases and J by 7 bases, with 10 bases of the junction left unmatched.

This chain connects TRBV7-2 to TRBJ2-7; the D is unclear. Trimming removed 4 bases from V and 3 bases from J, with 10 bases in between. This CDR3 is 13 amino acids long. The germline V gene encodes CDR1 SGHTA and CDR2 FQGNSA. As DNA, the CDR3 is TGTGCCAGCAGCTCCCGACTGGGCTACGAGCAGTACTTC. It specifies CASSSRLGYEQYF.

The V gene is TRBV27, the J gene TRBJ2-3, with a possible D match to TRBD1 (5 bases). The germline CDR1 and CDR2 sequences are MNHEY and SMNVEV (reference sequence). Trimming cost V 5 bases and J 2 bases, with 14 bases left between them. This CDR3 spans 15 amino acids. The CDR3 DNA reads TGTGCCAGCAGTCTTAATTGGGGCTACACAGATACGCAGTATTTT. It translates to CASSLNWGYTDTQYF.

The rearrangement uses TRBV5-1 and TRBJ1-4; no firm D call. Trimming left V 0 bases short and J 4 bases short, with 10 bases between. Germline CDR1 SGHRS, CDR2 YFSETQ. CDR3 size: 15 residues. The CDR3 nucleotides are TGCGCCAGCAGCTTGGAAGCAGGCTATAATGAAAAACTGTTTTTT. Encoded protein: CASSLEAGYNEKLFF.

The chain combines TRBV5-4 with TRBJ1-1; unclear D gene. V was cut by 3 bases and J by 0 bases, with 6 bases left in between. The germline V gene has CDR1 SGHNT and CDR2 YYREEE (reference sequence). The CDR3 is 13 residues long. DNA of the CDR3: TGTGCCAGCAGCTCGGTCATGAACACTGAAGCTTTCTTT. Protein: CASSSVMNTEAFF.

This chain links TRBV28 with TRBJ1-2, with 9 bases that match TRBD1. The ends lost 7 bases at V and 5 bases at J; junction bases unmatched: 11. Germline lookup yields CDR1 MDHEN and CDR2 SYDVKM. The CDR3 totals 15 residues. This CDR3 reads CASTPRGQGIYGYTF. The CDR3, as DNA: TGTGCCAGCACCCCACGGGGACAGGGAATTTATGGCTACACCTTC.